This record covers a single TCR beta chain. The donors comprised healthy bone marrow donors. Per germline, CDR1 SQVTM and CDR2 ANQGSEA. Trimming took 2 bases from V and 5 from J, leaving 10 bases between them. The CDR3 runs 13 residues. These data are taken from a study of cytomegalovirus exposure and HLA in healthy donors. Primers: 60 Vbeta forward and 13 Jbeta reverse. Method: immunoSEQ multiplex PCR; TCRdb's copy keeps in-frame clones and lacks some. The sample lists over 120,000 clones; around two thirds were seen once. The specimen was PBMCs. The chain recombines TRBV29-1 with TRBJ2-1; D remains unclear. The sequence came from a man aged 18 to 30 in good health and CMV-seropositive. CDR3 sequence (DNA): TGCAGCGTTGAAAGGTCTCTAGACAATGAGCAGTTCTTC. Its protein is CSVERSLDNEQFF.